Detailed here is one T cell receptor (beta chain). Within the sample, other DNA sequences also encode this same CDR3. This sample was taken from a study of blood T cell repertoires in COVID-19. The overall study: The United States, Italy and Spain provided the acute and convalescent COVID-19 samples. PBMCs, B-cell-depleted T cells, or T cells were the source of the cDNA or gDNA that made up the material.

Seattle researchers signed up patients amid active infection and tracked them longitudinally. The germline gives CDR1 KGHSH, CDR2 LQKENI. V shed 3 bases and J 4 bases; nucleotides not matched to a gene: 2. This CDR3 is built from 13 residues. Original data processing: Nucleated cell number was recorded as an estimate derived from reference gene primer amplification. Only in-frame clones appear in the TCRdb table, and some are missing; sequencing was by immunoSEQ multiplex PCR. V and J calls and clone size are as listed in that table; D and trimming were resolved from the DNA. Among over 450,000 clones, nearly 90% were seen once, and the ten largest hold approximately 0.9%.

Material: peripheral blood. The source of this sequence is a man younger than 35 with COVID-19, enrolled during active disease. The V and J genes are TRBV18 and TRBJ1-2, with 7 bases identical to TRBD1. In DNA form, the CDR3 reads TGTGCCAGCTCACCTGACAGGGTCTATGGCTACACCTTC. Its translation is CASSPDRVYGYTF. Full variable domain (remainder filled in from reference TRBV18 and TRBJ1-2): NAGVMQNPRHLVRRRGQEARLRCSPMKGHSHVYWYRQLPEEGLKFMVYLQKENIIDESGMPKERFSAEFPKEGPSILRIQQVVRGDSAAYFCASSPDRVYGYTFGSGTRLTVV.